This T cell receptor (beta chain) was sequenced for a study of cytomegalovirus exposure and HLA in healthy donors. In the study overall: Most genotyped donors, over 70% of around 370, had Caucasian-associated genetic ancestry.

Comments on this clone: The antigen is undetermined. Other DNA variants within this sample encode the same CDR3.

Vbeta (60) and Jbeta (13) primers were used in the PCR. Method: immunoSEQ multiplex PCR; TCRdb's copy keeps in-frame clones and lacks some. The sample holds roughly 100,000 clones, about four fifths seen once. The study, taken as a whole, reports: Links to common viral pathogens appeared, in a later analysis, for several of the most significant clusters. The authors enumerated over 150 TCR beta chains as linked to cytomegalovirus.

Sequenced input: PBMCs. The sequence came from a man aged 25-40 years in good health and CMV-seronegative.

CDR3 DNA: TGCGCCAGCAGCCAAGGGGGCAACACTTTCTCTGGAAACACCATATATTTT. Protein product: CASSQGGNTFSGNTIYF. The gene calls are TRBV4-1 and TRBJ1-3; TRBD1 might be the D (5 bases). CDR3 size: 17 residues. With 1 base removed from V and 0 bases from J, the gap between germline ends came to 13 bases. From germline, CDR1 is MGHRA and CDR2 YSYEKL.